This paragraph reports one T cell receptor beta chain. The sample originates from a study of blood T cell repertoires in COVID-19. For the study at large: COVID-19 samples collected from the United States, Italy and Spain covered acute and convalescent phases.

Germline V CDR1 and CDR2: SNHLY, FYNNEI. The CDR3 consists of 13 residues. With V trimmed by 6 bases and J by 8 bases, 9 bases remained unmatched. This table comes from immunoSEQ multiplex PCR, and its TCRdb copy is limited to in-frame clones, with some not included. The sample contains about 300,000 clones, 70% to 90% of which appear only once. Material: PBMCs or T cells enriched from blood (not recorded which). The rearrangement joins TRBV2 to TRBJ1-1; TRBD1 agrees at 7 bases. This sequence was found in a woman under 30 who had recovered from COVID-19. CDR3 nucleotides: TGTGCCAGCAGATTCGGACAGGAGAGGGAAGCTTTCTTT. It yields the protein CASRFGQEREAFF.